This TCR beta chain was documented in a study of blood T cells in healthy people across ages. Study-wide points: Naive T cell percentage by flow cytometry tracked strongly with beta diversity. More naive CD4+ cells and higher diversity were found in long-lived than in aged donors.

Each sample gave at least 6 million isolated PBMCs. The CDR3 loop spans 14 amino acids. V lost 6 bases and J lost 2, with 14 bases in between. Germline CDR1 is SGHDT and CDR2 is YYEEEE. This clonotype was seen a handful of times. Its specificity is unknown. The use of a sample-barcoded 5' primer and a J-beta primer mix characterized a second PCR of roughly 6 to 12 cycles. Via MiXCR, TCRdb re-called the 5' RACE reads, giving one row per CDR3 protein. The sample holds around 850,000 distinct CDR3 sequences, 30% to 45% seen once. The clonotype originates from a man between 18 and 35 years old in good health. The sample was blood. This chain links TRBV5-6 with TRBJ2-5; D gene ambiguous. CDR3 bases: TGTGCCAGCAAAGCTTGGCCAGGACAAGAGACCCAGTACTTC. It translates to CASKAWPGQETQYF.